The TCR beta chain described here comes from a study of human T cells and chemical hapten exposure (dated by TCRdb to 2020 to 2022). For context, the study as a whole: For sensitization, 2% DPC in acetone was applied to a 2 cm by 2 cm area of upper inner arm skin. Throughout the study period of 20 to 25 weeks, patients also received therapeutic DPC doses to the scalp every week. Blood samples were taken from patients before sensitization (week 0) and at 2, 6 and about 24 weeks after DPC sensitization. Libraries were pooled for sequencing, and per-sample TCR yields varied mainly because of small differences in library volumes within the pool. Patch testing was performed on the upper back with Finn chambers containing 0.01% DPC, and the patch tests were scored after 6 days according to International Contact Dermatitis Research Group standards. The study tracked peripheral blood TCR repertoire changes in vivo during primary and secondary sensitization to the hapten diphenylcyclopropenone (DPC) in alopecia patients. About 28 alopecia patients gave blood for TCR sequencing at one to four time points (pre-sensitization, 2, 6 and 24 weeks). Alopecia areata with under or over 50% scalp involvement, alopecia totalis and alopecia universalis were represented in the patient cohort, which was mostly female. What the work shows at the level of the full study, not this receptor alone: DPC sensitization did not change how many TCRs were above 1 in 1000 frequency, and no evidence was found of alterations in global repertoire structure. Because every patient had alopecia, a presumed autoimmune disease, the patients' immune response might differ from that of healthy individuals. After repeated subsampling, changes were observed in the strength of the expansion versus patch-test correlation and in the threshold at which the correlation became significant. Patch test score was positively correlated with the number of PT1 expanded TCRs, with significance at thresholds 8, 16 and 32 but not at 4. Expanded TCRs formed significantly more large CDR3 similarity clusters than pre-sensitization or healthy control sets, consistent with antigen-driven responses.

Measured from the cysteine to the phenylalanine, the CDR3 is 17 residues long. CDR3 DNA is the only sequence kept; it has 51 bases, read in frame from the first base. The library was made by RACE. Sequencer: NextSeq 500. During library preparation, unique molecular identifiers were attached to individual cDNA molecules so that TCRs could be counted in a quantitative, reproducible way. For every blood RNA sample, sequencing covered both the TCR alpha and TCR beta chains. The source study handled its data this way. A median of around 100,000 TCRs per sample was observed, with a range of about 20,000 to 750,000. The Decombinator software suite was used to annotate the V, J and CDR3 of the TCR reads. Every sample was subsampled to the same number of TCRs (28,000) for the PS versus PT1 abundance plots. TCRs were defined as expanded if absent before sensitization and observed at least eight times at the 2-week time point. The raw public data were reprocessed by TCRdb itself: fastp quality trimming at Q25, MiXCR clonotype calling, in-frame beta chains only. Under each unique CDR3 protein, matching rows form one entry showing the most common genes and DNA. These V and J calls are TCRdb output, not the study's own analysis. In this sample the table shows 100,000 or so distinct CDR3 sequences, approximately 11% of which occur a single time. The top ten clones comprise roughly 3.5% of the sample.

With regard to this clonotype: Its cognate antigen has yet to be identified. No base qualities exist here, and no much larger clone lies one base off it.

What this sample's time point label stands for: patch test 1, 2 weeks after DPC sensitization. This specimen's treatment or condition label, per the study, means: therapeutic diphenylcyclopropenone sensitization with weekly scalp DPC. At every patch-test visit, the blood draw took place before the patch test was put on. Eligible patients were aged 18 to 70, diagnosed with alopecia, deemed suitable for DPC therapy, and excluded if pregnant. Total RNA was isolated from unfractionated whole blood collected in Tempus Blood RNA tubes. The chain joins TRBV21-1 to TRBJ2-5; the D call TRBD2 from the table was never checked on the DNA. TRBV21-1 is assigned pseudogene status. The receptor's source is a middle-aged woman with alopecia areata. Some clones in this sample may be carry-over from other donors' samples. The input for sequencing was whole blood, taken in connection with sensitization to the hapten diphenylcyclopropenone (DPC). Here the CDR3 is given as CASSRPAGASGTETQYF. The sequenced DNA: TGTGCCAGCAGCAGACCCGCCGGGGCTAGCGGGACGGAGACCCAGTACTTC.